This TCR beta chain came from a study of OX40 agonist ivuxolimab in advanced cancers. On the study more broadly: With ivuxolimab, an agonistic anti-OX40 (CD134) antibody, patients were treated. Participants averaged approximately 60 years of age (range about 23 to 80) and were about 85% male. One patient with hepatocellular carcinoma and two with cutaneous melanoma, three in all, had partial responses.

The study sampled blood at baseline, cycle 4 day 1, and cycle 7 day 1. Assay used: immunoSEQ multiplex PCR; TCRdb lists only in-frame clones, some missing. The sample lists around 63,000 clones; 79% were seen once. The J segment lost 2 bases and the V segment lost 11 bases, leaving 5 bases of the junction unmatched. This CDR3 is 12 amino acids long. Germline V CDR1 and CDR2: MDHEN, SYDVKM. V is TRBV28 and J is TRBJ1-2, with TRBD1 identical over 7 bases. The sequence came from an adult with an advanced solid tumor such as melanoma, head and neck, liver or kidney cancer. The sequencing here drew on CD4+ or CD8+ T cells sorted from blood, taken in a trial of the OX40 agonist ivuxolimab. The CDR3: CAAKTGNYGYTF. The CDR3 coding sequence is TGTGCCGCCAAGACAGGGAACTATGGCTACACCTTC.